This T cell receptor beta chain derives from a study of T cell responses to AZD1222 COVID-19 vaccine. The ends were cut back, 0 bases at V and 0 bases at J, with 9 bases in the middle. The CDR3 spans 16 residues. Germline V gene sequence: CDR1 LNHDA, CDR2 SQIVND (reference sequence). Profiled with immunoSEQ multiplex PCR; TCRdb holds only in-frame clones, not every one. The sample shows about 180,000 clones, around 90% of them seen only once. This rearrangement joins TRBV19 to TRBJ2-1; D uncertain. This specimen consisted of peripheral blood, obtained 28 days after the second AZD1222 dose. The sequence was obtained from an adult who received the AZD1222 COVID-19 vaccine. The CDR3, as DNA: TGTGCCAGTAGTATAGAGGGTCGGGTCTCCTACAATGAGCAGTTCTTC. Translating gives CASSIEGRVSYNEQFF.